The rows below give T cell receptor beta chains drawn from one sample of a study of metastatic and nonmetastatic thyroid tumors. TCRdb re-called the PCR reads through MiXCR. Here the sample spans about 18,000 clones, less than 40% being singletons. Sequenced material: tumor tissue. These TCRs come from a female donor with papillary thyroid cancer or a benign thyroid nodule (not recorded which). Some clones in this sample may be carry-over from other donors' samples. Each CDR3 is given with its conserved first and last residue. The order of the fields is V gene, J gene, clone size, D gene, CDR3 protein, CDR3 DNA. The D gene is left open where the match is weak. Clone size appears in some rows only: once, few, many, or a class for an expanded clone.

>TRBV29-1|TRBJ2-5|NA|NA
CSVAPTGLRETQYF
TGCAGCGTGGCTCCTACAGGGTTGCGAGAGACCCAGTACTTC
>TRBV6-1|TRBJ2-7|few|NA
CASRGGGYSYEQYF
TGTGCCAGCAGAGGCGGAGGGTACTCCTACGAGCAGTACTTC
>TRBV28|TRBJ1-2|NA|NA
CASQYRNTYGYTF
TGTGCCAGCCAGTACAGGAATACCTATGGCTACACCTTC
>TRBV4-1|TRBJ1-5|NA|NA
CASSQDWTLGQPQHF
TGCGCCAGCAGCCAAGATTGGACGTTAGGTCAGCCCCAGCATTTT
>TRBV6-5|TRBJ2-7|few|NA
CASSYSMGTGTLSEQYF
TGTGCCAGCAGTTACTCGATGGGTACAGGGACTCTCAGCGAGCAGTACTTC
>TRBV5-1|TRBJ2-3|many|TRBD1
CASSRGTGCTDTQYF
TGCGCCAGCAGCCGGGGGACAGGTTGCACAGATACGCAGTATTTT
>TRBV6-5|TRBJ1-2|few|TRBD1
CASSLQGLNYGYTF
TGTGCCAGCAGTCTACAGGGGCTTAACTATGGCTACACCTTC
>TRBV2|TRBJ2-7|few|NA
CASSEGTDSYEQYF
TGTGCCAGCAGTGAAGGGACAGACTCCTACGAGCAGTACTTC
>TRBV6-1|TRBJ2-7|medium-sized|TRBD1
CASSDRGGTNYEQYF
TGTGCCAGCAGTGATAGAGGGGGCACCAACTACGAGCAGTACTTC
>TRBV28|TRBJ1-6|few|TRBD1
CASRSPGGTETTSYNSPLHF
TGTGCCAGCAGGTCCCCCGGTGGGACAGAGACCACCTCCTATAATTCACCCCTCCACTTT
>TRBV20-1|TRBJ2-7|NA|TRBD1
CSAATGTGKAEQYF
TGCAGTGCTGCCACCGGGACAGGGAAGGCCGAGCAGTACTTC
>TRBV27|TRBJ2-7|NA|TRBD1
CASSQGDAYEQYF
TGTGCCAGCAGTCAGGGGGACGCATACGAGCAGTACTTC
>TRBV7-6|TRBJ2-3|NA|NA
CASIPTSAGWEQYF
TGTGCCAGCATCCCCACTAGTGCTGGATGGGAGCAGTATTTT
>TRBV11-2|TRBJ2-3|NA|NA
CASSLDHGSTDTQYF
TGTGCCAGCAGCTTAGATCACGGTAGCACAGATACGCAGTATTTT
>TRBV14|TRBJ2-2|once|NA
CASSQETSSNTGELFF
TGTGCCAGCAGCCAAGAGACCTCCTCCAACACCGGGGAGCTGTTTTTT
>TRBV6-1|TRBJ2-7|NA|NA
CASSESGGGLRYEQYF
TGTGCCAGCAGTGAAAGTGGGGGCGGGCTCCGCTACGAGCAGTACTTC
>TRBV19|TRBJ2-1|NA|NA
CASPGDNEEFF
TGTGCCTCTCCGGGTGACAATGAGGAGTTCTTC
>TRBV5-1|TRBJ2-3|many|NA
CASLRGGSTDTQYF
TGCGCCAGCCTCAGGGGCGGGTCCACAGATACGCAGTATTTT
>TRBV6-1|TRBJ1-2|few|NA
CASSPLTQGYYGYTF
TGTGCCAGCAGCCCACTCACACAGGGTTACTATGGCTACACCTTC
>TRBV6-1|TRBJ1-1|few|NA
CASSEQGRIYQNTEAFF
TGTGCCAGCAGTGAACAGGGTAGGATATACCAGAACACTGAAGCTTTCTTT
>TRBV5-1|TRBJ2-7|NA|NA
CASSLPASYEQYF
TGCGCCAGCAGCTTGCCAGCCTCCTACGAGCAGTACTTC